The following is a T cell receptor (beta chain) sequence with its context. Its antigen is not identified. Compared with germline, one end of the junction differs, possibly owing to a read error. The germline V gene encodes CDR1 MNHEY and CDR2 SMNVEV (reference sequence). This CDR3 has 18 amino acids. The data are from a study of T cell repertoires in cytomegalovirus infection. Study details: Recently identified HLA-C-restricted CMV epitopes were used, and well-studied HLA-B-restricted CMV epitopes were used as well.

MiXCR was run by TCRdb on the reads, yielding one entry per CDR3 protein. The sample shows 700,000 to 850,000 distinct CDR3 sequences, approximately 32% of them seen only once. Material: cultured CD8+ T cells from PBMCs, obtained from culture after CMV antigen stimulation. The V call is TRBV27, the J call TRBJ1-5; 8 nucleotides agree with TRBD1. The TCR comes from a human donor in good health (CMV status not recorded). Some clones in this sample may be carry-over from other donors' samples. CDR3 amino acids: CANSSLGQGEYSNQPQHF. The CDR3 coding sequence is TGTGCCAACAGTTCACTAGGACAGGGAGAATATAGCAATCAGCCCCAGCATTTT.